These T cell receptor beta chains were read from a single sample in a study of blood T cell repertoires in COVID-19. Here immunoSEQ multiplex PCR was the method, and the copy in TCRdb shows in-frame clones only, minus some. The repertoire holds almost 200,000 clones, with 70% to 80% as singletons. Sequencing was carried out using peripheral blood. Every receptor here comes from a woman aged 40 to 49 with COVID-19, enrolled during active disease. Both conserved end residues are part of each CDR3. D genes are given only for firm matches. Clone size is not always given. Where it is, it says once, few, many or a class for expanded clones.

CDR3,DNA,V,D,size,J
CASSSPGQRETQYF,TGTGCCAGCAGCTCACCGGGACAGAGGGAGACCCAGTACTTC,TRBV11-2,TRBD1,.,TRBJ2-5
CASSQGWRANTEAFF,TGTGCCAGCAGCCAAGGGTGGAGAGCTAACACTGAAGCTTTCTTT,TRBV3-1/TRBV3-2,.,.,TRBJ1-1
CASSQGVDGYTF,TGTGCCAGCAGCCAAGGGGTTGACGGCTACACCTTC,TRBV12-3/TRBV12-4,.,.,TRBJ1-2
CASSSHPQGLGSYNEQFF,TGTGCCAGCAGCTCTCATCCTCAGGGCTTGGGTTCCTACAATGAGCAGTTCTTC,TRBV7-2,.,.,TRBJ2-1
CASSGGDTGELFF,TGCGCCAGCAGCGGAGGCGACACCGGGGAGCTGTTTTTT,TRBV5-1,.,.,TRBJ2-2
CASSYRDRVNSPLHF,TGTGCCAGCAGTTACCGGGACAGGGTCAATTCACCCCTCCACTTT,TRBV6-5,TRBD1,few,TRBJ1-6
CASRSQGWRNTEAFF,TGTGCCAGCCGTTCACAGGGTTGGAGGAACACTGAAGCTTTCTTT,TRBV6-2/TRBV6-3,.,.,TRBJ1-1
CSASRRERYNEQFF,TGCAGTGCTAGTCGGCGGGAGAGATACAATGAGCAGTTCTTC,TRBV20-1,TRBD2,.,TRBJ2-1
CATSWQYSNQPQHF,TGTGCCACCAGTTGGCAATATAGCAATCAGCCCCAGCATTTT,TRBV24-1,.,.,TRBJ1-5
CASSTLGGHQPQHF,TGTGCCAGTAGTACCCTCGGCGGGCATCAGCCCCAGCATTTT,TRBV19,.,.,TRBJ1-5
CASGQAGASYEQYF,TGTGCCAGCGGCCAGGCGGGGGCCTCGTACGAGCAGTACTTC,TRBV27,.,.,TRBJ2-7
CASSQERGYSNQPQHF,TGCGCCAGCAGCCAAGAACGAGGATATAGCAATCAGCCCCAGCATTTT,TRBV4-1,.,.,TRBJ1-5
CASIPGQGSFNSPLHF,TGTGCCAGCATTCCCGGACAGGGGTCTTTTAATTCACCCCTCCACTTT,TRBV2,TRBD1,once,TRBJ1-6
CSVAGTTSGETQYF,TGCAGCGTGGCAGGGACAACTTCGGGGGAGACCCAGTACTTC,TRBV29-1,.,.,TRBJ2-5
CASSLLSYNSPLHF,TGTGCCAGCAGCCTCCTCTCCTATAATTCACCCCTCCACTTT,TRBV7-9,.,.,TRBJ1-6
CASSPDRGPYGYTF,TGTGCCAGCAGTCCGGACAGGGGGCCTTATGGCTACACCTTC,TRBV6-5,TRBD1,many,TRBJ1-2
CASSFNFQETQYF,TGTGCCAGCAGCTTTAACTTTCAAGAGACCCAGTACTTC,TRBV5-6,.,.,TRBJ2-5
CATSEIKGGSTDTQYF,TGTGCCACCAGTGAGATAAAGGGGGGGAGCACAGATACGCAGTATTTT,TRBV24-1,.,many,TRBJ2-3
CASSLRWDRVGNSPLHF,TGTGCCAGCAGTTTAAGGTGGGACAGGGTCGGGAATTCACCCCTCCACTTT,TRBV27,TRBD1,.,TRBJ1-6
CASSGRGGQPQHF,TGTGCCAGCAGTGGGAGGGGAGGCCAGCCCCAGCATTTT,TRBV12-3/TRBV12-4,.,.,TRBJ1-5
CAWSVVRDTIGTNEKLFF,TGTGCCTGGAGTGTAGTCAGGGATACCATAGGCACTAATGAAAAACTGTTTTTT,TRBV30,.,.,TRBJ1-4
CASSRQGATGETQYF,TGTGCCAGCAGTCGACAGGGGGCCACGGGAGAGACCCAGTACTTC,TRBV6-5,TRBD1,.,TRBJ2-5
CASSYTSLAEQYF,TGTGCCAGCAGTTACACTAGCCTAGCCGAGCAGTACTTC,TRBV6-5,.,.,TRBJ2-7
CASSPTGGGNQPQHF,TGTGCCAGCAGCCCCACAGGGGGCGGCAATCAGCCCCAGCATTTT,TRBV7-9,TRBD1,.,TRBJ1-5
CASSPSRQGPTNEKLFF,TGTGCCAGCTCACCATCACGACAGGGCCCAACTAATGAAAAACTGTTTTTT,TRBV18,TRBD1,.,TRBJ1-4
CASSYLVAGANVLTF,TGTGCCAGCAGTTATTTGGTAGCGGGGGCCAACGTCCTGACTTTC,TRBV6-5,.,.,TRBJ2-6